The subject of this entry is one TCR beta chain. The data belong to a study of blood T cell repertoires in COVID-19. The table came from immunoSEQ multiplex PCR; TCRdb's copy has only in-frame clones and leaves some out. The sample carries hundreds of thousands of clones, 85% recorded once. The CDR3 extends over 15 amino acids. Trimming removed 3 bases from V and 4 bases from J; junction bases left unmatched: 2. Germline V gives CDR1 SGDLS, CDR2 YYNGEE. The recovered donors of Cohort 3 showed two negative PCRs, clearance, or symptom resolution. The receptor was isolated from a woman in her fifties or sixties who had recovered from COVID-19. The chain carries TRBV9 and TRBJ2-3; TRBD2 agrees at 13 bases. The sample consisted of PBMCs or T cells enriched from blood (not recorded which). The CDR3 DNA is TGTGCCAGCAGCGCTGGACTAGCGGGAGCAGATACGCAGTATTTT. Its protein is CASSAGLAGADTQYF.